One TCR beta chain is described in this entry. PCR was performed using 60 Vbeta and 13 Jbeta primers. Clones were sequenced by immunoSEQ multiplex PCR, and TCRdb holds only the in-frame ones, with some missing. The sample lists 100,000 to 150,000 clones, around 80% occurring once. This specimen belongs to a study of cytomegalovirus exposure and HLA in healthy donors. V was cut by 5 bases and J by 8 bases, with 9 bases left in between. This CDR3 contains 12 residues. Germline CDR1 is LNHDA and CDR2 is SQIVND (reference sequence). The sequencing input was PBMCs. This clonotype was sampled from a female donor in good health and CMV-seronegative. The J gene is TRBJ1-4, the V gene TRBV19; unclear D gene. The CDR3 protein is CASSPRVEKLFF. Here the CDR3 DNA reads TGTGCCAGTAGTCCCCGAGTGGAAAAACTGTTTTTT.